One sample yielded the 15 T cell receptor beta chains listed below, sequenced in a study of T cells in Graves' hyperthyroidism and ophthalmopathy. Amplification of TCR beta CDR3 regions was performed using RNA transcripts as template. HTBI primers were employed in a first-round RT-PCR of the TCR CDR3. In TCRdb, the multiplex PCR reads were re-called with MiXCR into one record per CDR3 protein. The sample consists of roughly 600,000 distinct CDR3 sequences, around 15% of them appearing once. Sequenced sample: blood. The receptor source for this set is a woman aged 50 to 60 with Graves' ophthalmopathy.

This clonotype has more than one count but fewer than ten. The chain combines TRBV5-1 with TRBJ2-1, with D tentatively TRBD2 (6 bases). Deletions cut 0 bases from V and 4 bases from J, with 11 bases between. This CDR3 contains 15 residues. Germline CDR1 is SGHRS and CDR2 is YFSETQ. CDR3 sequence: CASSLVGSPYNEQFF. CDR3 bases: TGCGCCAGCAGCTTGGTCGGGAGTCCTTACAATGAGCAGTTCTTC.

CDR3 protein: CSVEGQSSTDTQYF. DNA for the CDR3: TGCAGCGTTGAAGGGCAGTCTAGCACAGATACGCAGTATTTT. The J gene is TRBJ2-3, the V gene TRBV29-1; no firm D call. Germline V lookup: CDR1 SQVTM, CDR2 ANQGSEA. This CDR3 is 14 amino acids long. The ends were cut back, 1 base at V and 0 bases at J, with 8 bases in the middle.

The table lists this clonotype with many counts. The rearrangement joins TRBV6-1 to TRBJ2-2; D is undetermined. Germline values: CDR1 MNHNS, CDR2 SASEGT. The CDR3 runs to 15 residues. Trimming left V 5 bases short and J 5 bases short, with 15 bases between. This CDR3 reads CASSPRPTLTGELFF. The CDR3 region has the DNA TGTGCCAGCAGTCCAAGGCCTACCTTGACCGGGGAGCTGTTTTTT.

This clonotype was detected only a few times. CDR3 loop: CASSLVLVYGGRKKYNEQFF. In DNA form, the CDR3 reads TGTGCCAGCAGCTTGGTTTTGGTTTACGGCGGGAGGAAGAAGTACAATGAGCAGTTCTTC. J is TRBJ2-1 and V is TRBV5-5, with 8 bases lining up with TRBD2. There are 20 residues in the CDR3. CDR1 is SGHKS, CDR2 YYEKEE, per germline (reference sequence). The junction had 18 bases not matched to a gene; V was cut back by 0 bases and J by 4 bases.

This clonotype was seen ten or more times. The chain employs TRBV11-2 and TRBJ1-2, with D perhaps TRBD1 (6 bases). This CDR3 is 15 amino acids long. Germline CDR1 SGHAT, CDR2 FQNNGV. Trimming took off 1 base at V and 6 bases at J, with 15 bases between the two ends. This CDR3 reads CASSLGSRGFDGYTF. CDR3 DNA: TGTGCCAGCAGCTTAGGGTCCAGGGGTTTCGATGGCTACACCTTC. The full variable domain, with the rest looked up from reference TRBV11-2 and TRBJ1-2, is EAGVAQSPRYKIIEKRQSVAFWCNPISGHATLYWYQQILGQGPKLLIQFQNNGVVDDSQLPKDRFSAERLKGVDSTLKIQPAKLEDSAVYLCASSLGSRGFDGYTFGSGTRLTVV.

As concerns this clonotype: This sequence may be a read error, since a much larger clone differs from it by one base. V and J are TRBV13 and TRBJ2-2, with 8 bases lining up with TRBD2. The germline gives CDR1 PRHDT, CDR2 FYEKMQ (reference sequence). The CDR3 consists of 16 residues. The DNA of the CDR3 is TGTGCCGGCAGCTTATTACTAGCGGAGAGCACCGGGGAGCTGTTTTTT. Translation gives CAGSLLLAESTGELFF.

CDR3 amino acids: CATSRDGSTDTQYF. CDR3 nucleotide sequence: TGTGCCACCAGTAGGGATGGGAGCACAGATACGCAGTATTTT. The chain carries TRBV24-1 and TRBJ2-3, with no clear D. V lost 6 bases, J lost 0 bases, and 9 bases lay in between. This CDR3 is built from 14 residues. Germline CDR1 KGHDR, CDR2 SFDVKD.

This clonotype was seen at least ten times. The J gene is TRBJ2-7, the V gene TRBV18; possibly TRBD1 for D (6 bases). The CDR3 runs to 14 residues. Trimming stripped 2 bases from V and 2 bases from J, with 10 bases between. Germline lookup yields CDR1 KGHSH and CDR2 LQKENI. The CDR3: CASSPTRQAYEQYF. In DNA, the CDR3 is TGTGCCAGCTCACCAACGAGACAGGCCTACGAGCAGTACTTC.

This clonotype came up a few times. The gene calls are TRBV5-4 and TRBJ2-7, with unresolved D. CDR1 SGHNT and CDR2 YYREEE come from the germline V gene (reference sequence). V was pared by 1 base and J by 4 bases, with 15 bases between. The CDR3 is 15 amino acids. CDR3 DNA: TGTGCCAGCAGCTTGATTGGCAACAAACCATACGAGCAGTACTTC. As protein: CASSLIGNKPYEQYF.

The chain carries TRBV7-9 and TRBJ1-4; a weak D match, TRBD1 (6 bases). This CDR3 spans 15 amino acids. Between the trimmed V and J ends, which lost 5 bases and 5 bases, there was a span of 15 bases. Germline V CDR1 and CDR2: SEHNR, FQNEAQ (reference sequence). The CDR3 region has the DNA TGTGCCAGCAGCCCCAGGACAGAAATCAATGAAAAACTGTTTTTT. Translation gives CASSPRTEINEKLFF.

The table lists this clonotype with many counts. The rearrangement joins TRBV7-2 to TRBJ1-1; TRBD1 matches 7 bases. V trimming: 4 bases; J trimming: 7 bases; junction bases outside the gene matches: 6. The CDR3 contains 13 residues. Germline CDR1 SGHTA, CDR2 FQGNSA. CDR3 in amino acids: CASSSGQILEAFF. As DNA, the CDR3 is TGTGCCAGCAGCTCGGGACAGATACTTGAAGCTTTCTTT.

This clonotype was seen only a few times. The V call is TRBV4-3, the J call TRBJ2-4; possibly TRBD1 for D (6 bases). The V end was cut by 4 bases, the J end by 11 bases, with 15 bases between. This CDR3 has 13 amino acids. CDR1 LGHNA and CDR2 YSLEER come from the germline V gene. CDR3 residues: CASSPLQGFVQYF. In nucleotides, the CDR3 is TGCGCCAGCAGCCCACTACAGGGTTTTGTTCAGTACTTC.

This chain connects TRBV27 to TRBJ2-2; D possibly matches TRBD1 or TRBD2 (5 bases each). V lost 6 bases to trimming and J lost 8 bases, with 22 bases between them. This CDR3 is built from 16 residues. Germline V lookup: CDR1 MNHEY, CDR2 SMNVEV (reference sequence). This CDR3 reads CASSRDGLGLGGELFF. CDR3 DNA sequence: TGTGCCAGCAGCCGGGACGGGTTAGGTCTGGGAGGGGAGCTGTTTTTT.

Many counts were recorded for this clonotype. V is TRBV3-1 and J is TRBJ1-6; 7 bases fit TRBD1. The ends lost 5 bases at V and 7 bases at J; junction bases unmatched: 8. This CDR3 region has 15 residues. Germline V gene data show CDR1 as LGHDT and CDR2 as YNNKEL (reference sequence). The CDR3 DNA reads TGTGCCAGCAGCGACACTCCGGGACAGAATTCACCCCTCCACTTT. Translating gives CASSDTPGQNSPLHF.

The chain uses TRBV5-1 and TRBJ2-5; D not certain. The CDR3 contains 15 residues. Trimming pared 4 bases from V and 5 bases from J, leaving 18 bases between. The germline V gene encodes CDR1 SGHRS and CDR2 YFSETQ. CDR3 loop: CASSTSLTLKETQYF. CDR3 nucleotides: TGCGCCAGCAGCACCTCTCTCACACTTAAGGAGACCCAGTACTTC.